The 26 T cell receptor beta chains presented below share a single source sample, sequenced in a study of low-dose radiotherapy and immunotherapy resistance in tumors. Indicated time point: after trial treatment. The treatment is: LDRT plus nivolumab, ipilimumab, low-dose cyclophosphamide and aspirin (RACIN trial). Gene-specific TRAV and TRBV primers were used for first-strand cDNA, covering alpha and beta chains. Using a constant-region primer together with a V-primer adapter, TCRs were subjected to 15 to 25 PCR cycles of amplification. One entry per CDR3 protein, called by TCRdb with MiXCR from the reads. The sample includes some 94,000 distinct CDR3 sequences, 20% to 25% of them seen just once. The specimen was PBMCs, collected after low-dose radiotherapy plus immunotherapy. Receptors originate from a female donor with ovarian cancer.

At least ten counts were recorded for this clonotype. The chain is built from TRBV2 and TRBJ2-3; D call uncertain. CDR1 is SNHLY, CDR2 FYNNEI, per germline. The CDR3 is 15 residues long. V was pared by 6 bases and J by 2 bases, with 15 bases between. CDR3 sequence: CASSASPHITDTQYF. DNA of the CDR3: TGTGCCAGCAGCGCGTCGCCACACATCACAGATACGCAGTATTTT.

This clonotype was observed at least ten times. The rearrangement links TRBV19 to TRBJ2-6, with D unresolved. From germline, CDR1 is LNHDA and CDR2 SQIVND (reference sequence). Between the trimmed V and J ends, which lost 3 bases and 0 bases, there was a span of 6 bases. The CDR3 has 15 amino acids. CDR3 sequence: CASSMGASGANVLTF. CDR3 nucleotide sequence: TGTGCCAGTAGTATGGGTGCCTCTGGGGCCAACGTCCTGACTTTC.

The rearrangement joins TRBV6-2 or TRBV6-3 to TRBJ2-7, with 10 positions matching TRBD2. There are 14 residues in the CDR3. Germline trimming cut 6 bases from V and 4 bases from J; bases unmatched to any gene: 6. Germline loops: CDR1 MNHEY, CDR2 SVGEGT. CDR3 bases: TGTGCCAGCAGACGCGCTAGCGGGGGATACGAGCAGTACTTC. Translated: CASRRASGGYEQYF.

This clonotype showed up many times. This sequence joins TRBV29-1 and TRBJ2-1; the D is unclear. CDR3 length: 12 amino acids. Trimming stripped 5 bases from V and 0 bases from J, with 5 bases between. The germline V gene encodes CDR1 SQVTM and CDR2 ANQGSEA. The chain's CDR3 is CSVLYSYNEQFF. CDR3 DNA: TGCAGCGTTCTGTACTCCTACAATGAGCAGTTCTTC.

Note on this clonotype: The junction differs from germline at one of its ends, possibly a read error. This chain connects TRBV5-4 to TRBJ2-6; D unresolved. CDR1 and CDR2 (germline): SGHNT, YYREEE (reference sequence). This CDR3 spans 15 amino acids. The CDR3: CVSSTLSSGANVLTF. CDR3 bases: TGTGTCAGCAGCACTCTCAGCTCTGGGGCCAACGTCCTGACTTTC.

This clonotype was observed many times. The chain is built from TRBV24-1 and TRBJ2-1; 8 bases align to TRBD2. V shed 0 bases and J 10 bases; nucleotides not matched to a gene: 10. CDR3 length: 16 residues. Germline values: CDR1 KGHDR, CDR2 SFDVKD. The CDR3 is CATSDLGSPSGPEQFF. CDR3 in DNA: TGTGCCACCAGTGATTTGGGGTCGCCTAGCGGGCCAGAGCAGTTCTTC.

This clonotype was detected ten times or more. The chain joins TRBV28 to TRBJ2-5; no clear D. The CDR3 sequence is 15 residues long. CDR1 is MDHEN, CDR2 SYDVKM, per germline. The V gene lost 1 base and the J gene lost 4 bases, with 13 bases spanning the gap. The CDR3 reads CASSLLKVTGETQYF. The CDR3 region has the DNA TGTGCCAGCAGTTTATTAAAGGTGACTGGAGAGACCCAGTACTTC.

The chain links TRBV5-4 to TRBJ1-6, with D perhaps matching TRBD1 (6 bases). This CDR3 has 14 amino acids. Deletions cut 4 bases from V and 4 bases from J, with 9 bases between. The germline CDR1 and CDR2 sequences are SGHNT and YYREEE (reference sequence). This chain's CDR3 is CASSQQGYNSPLHF. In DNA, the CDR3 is TGTGCCAGCAGCCAACAGGGTTATAATTCACCCCTCCACTTT.

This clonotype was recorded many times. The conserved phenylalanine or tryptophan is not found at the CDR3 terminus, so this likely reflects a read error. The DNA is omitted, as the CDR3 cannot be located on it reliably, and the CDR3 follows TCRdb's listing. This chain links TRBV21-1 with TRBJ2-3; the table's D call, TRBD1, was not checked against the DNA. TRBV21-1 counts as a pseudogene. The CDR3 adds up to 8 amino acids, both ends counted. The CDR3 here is CASIGRRV.

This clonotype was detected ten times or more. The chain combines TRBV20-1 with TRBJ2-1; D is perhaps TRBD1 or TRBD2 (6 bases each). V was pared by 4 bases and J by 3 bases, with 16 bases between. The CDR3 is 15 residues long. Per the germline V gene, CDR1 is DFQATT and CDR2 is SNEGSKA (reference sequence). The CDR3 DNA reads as TGCAGTGCTACCCCCTGGGGGGCGATCTACAATGAGCAGTTCTTC. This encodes CSATPWGAIYNEQFF.

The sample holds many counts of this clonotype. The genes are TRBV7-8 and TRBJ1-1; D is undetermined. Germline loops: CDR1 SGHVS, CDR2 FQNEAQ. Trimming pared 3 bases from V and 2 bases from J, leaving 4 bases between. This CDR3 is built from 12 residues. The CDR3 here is CASSFLNTEAFF. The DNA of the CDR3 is TGTGCCAGCAGCTTTTTAAACACTGAAGCTTTCTTT.

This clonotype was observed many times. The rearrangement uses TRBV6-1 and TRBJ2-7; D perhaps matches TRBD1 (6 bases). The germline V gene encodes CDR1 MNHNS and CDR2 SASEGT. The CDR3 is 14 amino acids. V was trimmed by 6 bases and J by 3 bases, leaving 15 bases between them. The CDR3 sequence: CASRTGTRGYEQYF. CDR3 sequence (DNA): TGTGCCAGCAGGACCGGGACACGGGGCTACGAGCAGTACTTC.

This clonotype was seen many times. The CDR3 reads CASSRGGSSYEQYF. DNA for the CDR3: TGTGCCAGCAGCCGGGGCGGGAGCTCCTACGAGCAGTACTTC. The rearrangement links TRBV14 to TRBJ2-7; 7 bases match TRBD2. The CDR3 is 14 amino acids. The ends lost 4 bases at V and 0 bases at J; junction bases unmatched: 3. CDR1 is SGHDN and CDR2 is FVKESK in the germline V gene. Combining the CDR3 with reference TRBV14 and TRBJ2-7 gives the whole variable domain EAGVTQFPSHSVIEKGQTVTLRCDPISGHDNLYWYRRVMGKEIKFLLHFVKESKQDESGMPNNRFLAERTGGTYSTLKVQPAELEDSGVYFCASSRGGSSYEQYFGPGTRLTVT.

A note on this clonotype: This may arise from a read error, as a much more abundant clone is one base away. For the CDR3, the DNA is TGCAGTGCTAGGGGAGGGACCTACTACTACGAGCAGTACTTC. This translates into CSARGGTYYYEQYF. The rearrangement uses TRBV20-1 and TRBJ2-7; 7 bases map to TRBD2. CDR1 DFQATT and CDR2 SNEGSKA come from the germline V gene (reference sequence). With 3 bases clipped from V and 3 bases from J, the junction kept 8 bases outside the gene matches. There are 14 residues in the CDR3.

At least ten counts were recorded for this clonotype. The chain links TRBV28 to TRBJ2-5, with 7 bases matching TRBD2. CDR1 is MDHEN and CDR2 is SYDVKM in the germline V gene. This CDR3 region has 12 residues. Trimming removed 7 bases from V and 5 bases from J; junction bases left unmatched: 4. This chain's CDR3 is CASMAGVETQYF. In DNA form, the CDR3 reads TGTGCCAGCATGGCGGGGGTGGAGACCCAGTACTTC.

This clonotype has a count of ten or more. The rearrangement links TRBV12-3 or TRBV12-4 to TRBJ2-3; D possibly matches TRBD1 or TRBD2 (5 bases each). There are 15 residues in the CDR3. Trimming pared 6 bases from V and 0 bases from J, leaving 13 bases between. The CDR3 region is CASRTAGASTDTQYF. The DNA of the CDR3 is TGTGCCAGCAGAACGGCCGGGGCTAGCACAGATACGCAGTATTTT.

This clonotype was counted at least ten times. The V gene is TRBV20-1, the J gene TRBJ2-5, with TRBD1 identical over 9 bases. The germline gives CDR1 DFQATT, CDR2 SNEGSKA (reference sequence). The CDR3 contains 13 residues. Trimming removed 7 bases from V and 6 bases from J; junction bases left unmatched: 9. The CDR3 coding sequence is TGCAGTGGTATCCGGGACAGGGCGAAGACCCAGTACTTC. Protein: CSGIRDRAKTQYF.

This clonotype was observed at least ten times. The CDR3 DNA follows: TGTGCCAGCAGCCCTCGGAGGAAGCAGGGGGAGACCCAGTACTTC. Protein product: CASSPRRKQGETQYF. The chain links TRBV7-2 to TRBJ2-5; possibly TRBD1 for D (6 bases). Germline CDR1 SGHTA, CDR2 FQGNSA. Deletions cut 5 bases from V and 5 bases from J, with 18 bases between. The CDR3 loop spans 15 amino acids.

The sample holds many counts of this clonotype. CDR3 DNA: TGTGCCAGCAGTTTAGATTTCAGGGTAAACACCATATATTTT. Amino acids: CASSLDFRVNTIYF. V gene TRBV28 combines with J gene TRBJ1-3, with TRBD1 as a possible D gene (5 bases). V lost 2 bases and J 6 bases, leaving 11 bases between the germline ends. CDR3 length: 14 residues. From germline, CDR1 is MDHEN and CDR2 SYDVKM.

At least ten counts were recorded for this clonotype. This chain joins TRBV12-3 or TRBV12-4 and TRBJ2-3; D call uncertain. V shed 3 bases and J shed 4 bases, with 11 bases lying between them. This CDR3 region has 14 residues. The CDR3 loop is CASSFGGPPDTQYF. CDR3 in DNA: TGTGCCAGCAGTTTCGGCGGACCCCCAGATACGCAGTATTTT.

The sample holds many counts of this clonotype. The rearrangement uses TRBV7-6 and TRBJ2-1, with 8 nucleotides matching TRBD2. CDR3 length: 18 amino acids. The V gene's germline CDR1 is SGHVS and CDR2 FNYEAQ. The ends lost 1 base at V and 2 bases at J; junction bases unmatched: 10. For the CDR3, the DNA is TGTGCCAGCAGCTTAGACCCTAGCGGGTTAACCGCCTACAATGAGCAGTTCTTC. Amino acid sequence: CASSLDPSGLTAYNEQFF.

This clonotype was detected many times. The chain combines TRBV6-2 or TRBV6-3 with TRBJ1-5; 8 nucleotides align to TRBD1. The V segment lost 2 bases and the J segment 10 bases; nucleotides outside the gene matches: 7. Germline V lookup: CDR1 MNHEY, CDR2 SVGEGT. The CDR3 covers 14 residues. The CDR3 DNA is TGTGCCAGCAGTTACCAGGGGGCGGCCAGTCCCCAGCATTTT. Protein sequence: CASSYQGAASPQHF.

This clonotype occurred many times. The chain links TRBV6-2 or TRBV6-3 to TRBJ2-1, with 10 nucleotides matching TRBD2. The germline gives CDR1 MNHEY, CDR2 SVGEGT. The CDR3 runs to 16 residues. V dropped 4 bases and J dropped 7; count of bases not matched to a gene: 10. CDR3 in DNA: TGTGCCAGCAGTTCCAGAAGCGGGAGGGCCGTGAATGAGCAGTTCTTC. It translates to CASSSRSGRAVNEQFF.

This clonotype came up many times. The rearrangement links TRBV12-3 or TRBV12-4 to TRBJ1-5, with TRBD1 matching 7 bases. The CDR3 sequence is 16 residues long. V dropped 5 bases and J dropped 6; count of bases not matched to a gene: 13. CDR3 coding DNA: TGTGCCAGCAGTCCGGGACAGTACCCAGGGGTTCAGCCCCAGCATTTT. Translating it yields CASSPGQYPGVQPQHF.

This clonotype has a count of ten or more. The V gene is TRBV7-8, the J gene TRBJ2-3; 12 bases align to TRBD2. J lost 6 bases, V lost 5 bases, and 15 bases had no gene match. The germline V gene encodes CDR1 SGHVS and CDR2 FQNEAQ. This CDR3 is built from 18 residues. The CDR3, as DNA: TGTGCCAGCAGCACCATCCGCCTAGCGGGAGGGATCGCTGATACGCAGTATTTT. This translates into CASSTIRLAGGIADTQYF.

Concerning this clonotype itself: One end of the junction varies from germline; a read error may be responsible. The CDR3 reads CAGSFQTVLAEAFF. In DNA, the CDR3 is TGTGCCGGCAGTTTTCAAACTGTTCTGGCTGAAGCTTTCTTT. The chain uses TRBV28 and TRBJ1-1; D not resolved. The CDR3 contains 14 residues. CDR1 MDHEN and CDR2 SYDVKM come from the germline V gene. The full variable domain, completed using reference TRBV28 and TRBJ1-1, is DVKVTQSSRYLVKRTGEKVFLECVQDMDHENMFWYRQDPGLGLRLIYFSYDVKMKEKGDIPEGYSVSREKKERFSLILESASTNQTSMYLCAGSFQTVLAEAFFGQGTRLTVV.